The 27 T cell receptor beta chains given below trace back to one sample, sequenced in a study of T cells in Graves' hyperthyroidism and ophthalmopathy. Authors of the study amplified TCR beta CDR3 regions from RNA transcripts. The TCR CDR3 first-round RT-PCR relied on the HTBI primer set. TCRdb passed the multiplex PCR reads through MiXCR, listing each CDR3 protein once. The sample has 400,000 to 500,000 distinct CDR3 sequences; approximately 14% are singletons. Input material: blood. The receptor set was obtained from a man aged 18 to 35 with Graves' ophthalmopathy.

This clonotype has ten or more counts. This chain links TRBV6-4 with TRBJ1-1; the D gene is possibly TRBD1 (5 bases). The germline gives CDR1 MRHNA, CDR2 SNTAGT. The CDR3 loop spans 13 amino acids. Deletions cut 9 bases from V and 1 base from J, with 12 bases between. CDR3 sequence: CARHYDRNTEAFF. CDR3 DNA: TGTGCCAGGCACTATGACAGGAACACTGAAGCTTTCTTT.

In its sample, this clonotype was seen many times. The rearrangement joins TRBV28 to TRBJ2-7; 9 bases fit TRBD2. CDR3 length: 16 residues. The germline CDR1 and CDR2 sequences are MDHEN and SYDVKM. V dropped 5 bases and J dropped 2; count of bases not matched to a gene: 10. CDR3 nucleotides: TGTGCCAGCAGTCGTTTATTGCCTAGCGGGACCTACGAGCAGTACTTC. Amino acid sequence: CASSRLLPSGTYEQYF.

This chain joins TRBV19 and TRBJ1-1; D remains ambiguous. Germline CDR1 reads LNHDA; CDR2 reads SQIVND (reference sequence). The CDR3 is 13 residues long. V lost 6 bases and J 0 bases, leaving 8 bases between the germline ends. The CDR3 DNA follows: TGTGCCAGTAGCACAACTATGAACACTGAAGCTTTCTTT. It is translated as CASSTTMNTEAFF.

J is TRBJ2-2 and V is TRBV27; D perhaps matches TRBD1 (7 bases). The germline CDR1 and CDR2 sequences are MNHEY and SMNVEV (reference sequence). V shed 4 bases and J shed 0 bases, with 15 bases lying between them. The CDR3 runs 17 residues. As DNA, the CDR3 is TGTGCCAGCAGTTGGCAGGGGGGTTTATCGAACACCGGGGAGCTGTTTTTT. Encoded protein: CASSWQGGLSNTGELFF.

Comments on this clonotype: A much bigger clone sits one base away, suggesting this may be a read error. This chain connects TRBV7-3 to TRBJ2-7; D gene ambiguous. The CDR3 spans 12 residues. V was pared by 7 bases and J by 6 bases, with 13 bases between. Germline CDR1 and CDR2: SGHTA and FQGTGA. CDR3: CASNPDVAEQYF. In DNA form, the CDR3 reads TGTGCCAGCAACCCGGATGTAGCCGAGCAGTACTTC. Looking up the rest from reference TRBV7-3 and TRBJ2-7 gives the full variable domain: GAGVSQTPSNKVTEKGKYVELRCDPISGHTALYWYRQSLGQGPEFLIYFQGTGAADDSGLPNDRFFAVRPEGSVSTLKIQRTERGDSAVYLCASNPDVAEQYFGPGTRLTVT.

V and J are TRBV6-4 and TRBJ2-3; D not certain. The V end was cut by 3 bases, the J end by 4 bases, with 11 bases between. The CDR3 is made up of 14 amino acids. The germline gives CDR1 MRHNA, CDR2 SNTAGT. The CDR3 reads CASSEQPFPDTQYF. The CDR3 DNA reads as TGTGCCAGCAGTGAACAGCCTTTTCCAGATACGCAGTATTTT.

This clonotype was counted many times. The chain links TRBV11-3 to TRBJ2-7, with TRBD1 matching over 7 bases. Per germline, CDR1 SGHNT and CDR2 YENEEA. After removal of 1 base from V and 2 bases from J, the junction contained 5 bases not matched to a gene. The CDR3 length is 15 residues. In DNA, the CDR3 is TGTGCCAGCAGCTTAGTGACAGGGTCTACCTACGAGCAGTACTTC. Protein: CASSLVTGSTYEQYF.

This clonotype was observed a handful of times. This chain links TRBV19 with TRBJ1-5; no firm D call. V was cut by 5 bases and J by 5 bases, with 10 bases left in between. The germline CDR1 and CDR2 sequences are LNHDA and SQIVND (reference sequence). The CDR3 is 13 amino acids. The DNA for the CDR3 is TGTGCCAGTAGTGAGTTCTTTGATCAGCCCCAGCATTTT. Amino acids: CASSEFFDQPQHF.

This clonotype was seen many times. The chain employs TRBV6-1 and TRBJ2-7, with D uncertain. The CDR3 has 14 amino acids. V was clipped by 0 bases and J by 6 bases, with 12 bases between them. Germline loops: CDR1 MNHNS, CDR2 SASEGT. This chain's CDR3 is CASSEALLASEQYF. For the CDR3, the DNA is TGTGCCAGCAGTGAAGCGCTTCTGGCGTCCGAGCAGTACTTC.

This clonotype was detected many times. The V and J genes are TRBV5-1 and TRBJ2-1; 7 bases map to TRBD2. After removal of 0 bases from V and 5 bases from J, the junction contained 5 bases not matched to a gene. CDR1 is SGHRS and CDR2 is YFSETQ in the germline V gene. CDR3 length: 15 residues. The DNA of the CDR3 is TGCGCCAGCAGCTTGGTGGGCGGGGGAAACAATGAGCAGTTCTTC. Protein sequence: CASSLVGGGNNEQFF.

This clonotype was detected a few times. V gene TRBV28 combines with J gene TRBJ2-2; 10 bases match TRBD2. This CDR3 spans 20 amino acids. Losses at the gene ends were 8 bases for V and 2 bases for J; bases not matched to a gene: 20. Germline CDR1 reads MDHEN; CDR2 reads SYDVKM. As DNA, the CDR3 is TGTGCCAGCTCACCTCGGGCCTTTACTAGCGGGACCGTCAACACCGGGGAGCTGTTTTTT. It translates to CASSPRAFTSGTVNTGELFF.

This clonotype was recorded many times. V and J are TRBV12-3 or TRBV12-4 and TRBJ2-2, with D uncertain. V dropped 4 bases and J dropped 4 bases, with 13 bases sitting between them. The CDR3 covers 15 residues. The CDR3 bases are TGTGCCAGCAGTTGGGTGCAGTCGGGCACCGGGGAGCTGTTTTTT. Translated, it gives CASSWVQSGTGELFF.

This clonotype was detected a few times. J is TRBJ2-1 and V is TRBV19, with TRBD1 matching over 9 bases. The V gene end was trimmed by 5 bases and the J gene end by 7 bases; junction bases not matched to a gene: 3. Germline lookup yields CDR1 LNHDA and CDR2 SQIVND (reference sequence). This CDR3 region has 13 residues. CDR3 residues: CASSEGTGNEQFF. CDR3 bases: TGTGCCAGTAGTGAAGGGACAGGGAATGAGCAGTTCTTC. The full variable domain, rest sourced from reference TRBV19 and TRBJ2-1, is DGGITQSPKYLFRKEGQNVTLSCEQNLNHDAMYWYRQDPGQGLRLIYYSQIVNDFQKGDIAEGYSVSREKKESFPLTVTSAQKNPTAFYLCASSEGTGNEQFFGPGTRLTVL.

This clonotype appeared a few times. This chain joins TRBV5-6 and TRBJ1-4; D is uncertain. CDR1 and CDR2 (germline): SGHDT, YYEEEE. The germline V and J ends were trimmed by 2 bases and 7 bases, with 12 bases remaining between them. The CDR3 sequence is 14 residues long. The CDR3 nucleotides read TGTGCCAGCAGCTTACGACCGAGTGGTGAAAAACTGTTTTTT. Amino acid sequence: CASSLRPSGEKLFF. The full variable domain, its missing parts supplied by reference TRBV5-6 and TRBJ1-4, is DAGVTQSPTHLIKTRGQQVTLRCSPKSGHDTVSWYQQALGQGPQFIFQYYEEEERQRGNFPDRFSGHQFPNYSSELNVNALLLGDSALYLCASSLRPSGEKLFFGSGTQLSVL.

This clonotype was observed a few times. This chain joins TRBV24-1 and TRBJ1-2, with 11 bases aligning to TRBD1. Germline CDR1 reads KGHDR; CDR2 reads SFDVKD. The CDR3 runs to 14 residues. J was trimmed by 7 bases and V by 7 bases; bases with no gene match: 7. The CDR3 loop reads CATRDGQGARGYTF. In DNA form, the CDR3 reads TGTGCCACCAGAGACGGACAGGGGGCACGTGGCTACACCTTC.

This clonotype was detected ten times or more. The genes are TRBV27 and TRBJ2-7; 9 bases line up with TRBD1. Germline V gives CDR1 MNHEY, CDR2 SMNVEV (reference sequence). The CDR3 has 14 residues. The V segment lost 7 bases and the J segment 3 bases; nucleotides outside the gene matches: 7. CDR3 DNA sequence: TGTGCCAGCACTATGGGACAGGGTCGCTACGAGCAGTACTTC. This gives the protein CASTMGQGRYEQYF.

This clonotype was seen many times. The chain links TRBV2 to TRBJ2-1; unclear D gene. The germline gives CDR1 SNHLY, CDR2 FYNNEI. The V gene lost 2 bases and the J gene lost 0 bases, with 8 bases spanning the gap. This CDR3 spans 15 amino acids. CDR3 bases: TGTGCCAGCAGTGAAAGGTCGAGCTCCTACAATGAGCAGTTCTTC. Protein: CASSERSSSYNEQFF.

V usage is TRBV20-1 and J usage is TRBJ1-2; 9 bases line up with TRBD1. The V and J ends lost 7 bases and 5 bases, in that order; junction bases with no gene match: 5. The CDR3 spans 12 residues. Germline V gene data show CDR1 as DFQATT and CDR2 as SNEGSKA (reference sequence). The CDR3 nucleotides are TGCAGTGGCAGGGACAGGGAATATGGCTACACCTTC. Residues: CSGRDREYGYTF.

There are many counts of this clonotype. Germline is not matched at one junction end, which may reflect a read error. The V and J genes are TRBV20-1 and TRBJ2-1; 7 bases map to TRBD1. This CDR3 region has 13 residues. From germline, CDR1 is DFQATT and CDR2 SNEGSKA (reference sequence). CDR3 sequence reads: CSARGTVTGEVLF. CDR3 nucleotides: TGCAGTGCTAGGGGGACAGTAACAGGCGAGGTTCTCTTC.

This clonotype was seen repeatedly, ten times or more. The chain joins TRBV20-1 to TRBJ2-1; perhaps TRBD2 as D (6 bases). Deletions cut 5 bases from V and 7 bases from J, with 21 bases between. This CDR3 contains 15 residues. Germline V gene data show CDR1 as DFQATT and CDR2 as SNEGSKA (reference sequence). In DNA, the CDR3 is TGCAGTGCTGTCGTCACTAGCCTCCCCTCGAATGAGCAGTTCTTC. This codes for CSAVVTSLPSNEQFF.

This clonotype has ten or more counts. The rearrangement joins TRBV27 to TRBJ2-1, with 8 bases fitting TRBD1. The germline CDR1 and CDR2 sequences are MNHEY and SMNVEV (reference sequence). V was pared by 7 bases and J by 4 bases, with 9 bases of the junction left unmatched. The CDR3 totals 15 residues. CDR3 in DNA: TGTGCCAGCACCGGACAGGGCGGGCGGTACAATGAGCAGTTCTTC. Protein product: CASTGQGGRYNEQFF.

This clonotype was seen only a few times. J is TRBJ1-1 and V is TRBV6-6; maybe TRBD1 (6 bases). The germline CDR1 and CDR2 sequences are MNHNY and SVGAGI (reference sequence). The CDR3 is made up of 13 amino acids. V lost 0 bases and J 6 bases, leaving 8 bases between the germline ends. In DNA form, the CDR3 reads TGTGCCAGCAGTTACTCAGGGGGAGCTGAAGCTTTCTTT. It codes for CASSYSGGAEAFF.

The CDR3 region is CASSRGISNQPQHF. The DNA for the CDR3 is TGTGCCAGCAGTAGGGGAATTAGCAATCAGCCCCAGCATTTT. The chain recombines TRBV11-2 with TRBJ1-5; TRBD1 might be the D (5 bases). Trimming left V 6 bases short and J 0 bases short, with 9 bases between. This CDR3 has 14 residues. Germline V gene data show CDR1 as SGHAT and CDR2 as FQNNGV.

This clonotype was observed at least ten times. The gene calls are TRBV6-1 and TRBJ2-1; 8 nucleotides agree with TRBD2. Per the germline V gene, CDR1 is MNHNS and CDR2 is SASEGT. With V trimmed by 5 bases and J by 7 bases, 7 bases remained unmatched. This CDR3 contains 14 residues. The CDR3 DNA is TGTGCCAGCAGTTGGGGACTAGTCAATAATGAGCAGTTCTTC. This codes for CASSWGLVNNEQFF.

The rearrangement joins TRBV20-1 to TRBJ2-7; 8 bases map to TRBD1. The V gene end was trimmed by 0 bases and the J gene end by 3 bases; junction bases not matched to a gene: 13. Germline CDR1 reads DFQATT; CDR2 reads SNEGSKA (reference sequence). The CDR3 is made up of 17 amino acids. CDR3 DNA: TGCAGTGCTAGAGATAGAAGGGAGGACAGGGTAAGCTACGAGCAGTACTTC. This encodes CSARDRREDRVSYEQYF.

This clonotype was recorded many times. The CDR3 spells CAWAGNYEQYF. CDR3 DNA sequence: TGTGCCTGGGCAGGGAATTACGAGCAGTACTTC. V usage is TRBV30 and J usage is TRBJ2-7; D is possibly TRBD1 (5 bases). V lost 5 bases and J 4 bases, leaving 9 bases between the germline ends. The CDR3 spans 11 residues. The V gene's germline CDR1 is GTSNPN and CDR2 SVGIG (reference sequence).

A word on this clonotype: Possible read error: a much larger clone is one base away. DNA for the CDR3: TGTGCCAGCTCACCACTATGGCTAGCGGGAGGCACGAGCGGGGAGCTGTTTTTT. Protein: CASSPLWLAGGTSGELFF. The chain combines TRBV18 with TRBJ2-2; 11 nucleotides agree with TRBD2. The V gene end was trimmed by 1 base and the J gene end by 7 bases; junction bases not matched to a gene: 11. Germline values: CDR1 KGHSH, CDR2 LQKENI. The CDR3 is 18 residues long.